One and the same sample provided the 22 T cell receptor beta chains below, sequenced in a study of T-cell memory formation after mild COVID-19. TCRdb used MiXCR to reprocess the 5' RACE reads, holding one entry per CDR3 protein. The sample includes roughly 150,000 distinct CDR3 sequences, 14% seen only once; the top ten take about 14%. Sample: PBMCs or a T cell subset sorted from them (not recorded which). Receptor source: an adult woman who had mild COVID-19 (a few samples of this study predate the infection). Cell type and time point are not known.

The rearrangement uses TRBV7-2 and TRBJ2-2; possible D gene TRBD1, 5 bases. Germline CDR1 SGHTA, CDR2 FQGNSA. Trimming cost V 2 bases and J 2 bases, with 9 bases left between them. The CDR3 loop spans 15 amino acids. The CDR3 DNA is TGTGCCAGCAGCTTACAGGGAATCAACACCGGGGAGCTGTTTTTT. Translated: CASSLQGINTGELFF.

The chain links TRBV7-8 to TRBJ2-1; D may be TRBD1 or TRBD2 (7 bases each). The CDR3 is 14 residues long. Trimming shortened V by 5 bases and J by 5 bases, and 13 bases separated the two germline ends. Looked up from germline, CDR1 is SGHVS and CDR2 is FQNEAQ. In DNA form, the CDR3 reads TGTGCCAGCAGCCCGGGGGGACAGAACAATGAGCAGTTCTTC. As protein: CASSPGGQNNEQFF.

This clonotype has a handful of counts. The CDR3 DNA reads as TGCGCCAGCGGTCGACTAGCGGGGGCGAACACCGGGGAGCTGTTTTTT. Protein sequence: CASGRLAGANTGELFF. The chain employs TRBV5-1 and TRBJ2-2; 12 bases line up with TRBD2. Trimming cost V 7 bases and J 0 bases; bases outside gene matches: 4. Germline V gives CDR1 SGHRS, CDR2 YFSETQ. This CDR3 region has 16 residues.

This clonotype was detected a few times. The genes are TRBV7-2 and TRBJ2-3, with D hard to call. Trimming pared 3 bases from V and 4 bases from J, leaving 8 bases between. The CDR3 covers 13 residues. The V gene's germline CDR1 is SGHTA and CDR2 FQGNSA. The chain's CDR3 is CASSFKGSDTQYF. The CDR3 region has the DNA TGTGCCAGCAGCTTTAAGGGATCAGATACGCAGTATTTT.

This rearrangement joins TRBV12-3 or TRBV12-4 to TRBJ2-3; D may correspond to TRBD1 or TRBD2 (5 bases each). The CDR3 spans 14 residues. Trimming shortened V by 3 bases and J by 6 bases, and 13 bases separated the two germline ends. CDR3 nucleotides: TGTGCCAGCAGTTTTATTCTTGGGACGGATACGCAGTATTTT. Translated, it gives CASSFILGTDTQYF.

The chain has TRBV2 and TRBJ1-2; D unclear. CDR3 size: 13 residues. Germline CDR1 is SNHLY and CDR2 is FYNNEI. The V end was cut by 4 bases, the J end by 4 bases, with 10 bases between. The CDR3 loop is CASSGYGFYGYTF. CDR3 DNA: TGTGCCAGCAGTGGCTACGGCTTCTATGGCTACACCTTC.

The CDR3: CASSLQGGPGNQPQHF. In nucleotides, the CDR3 is TGTGCCAGCAGTTTACAGGGGGGTCCGGGCAATCAGCCCCAGCATTTT. The V and J genes are TRBV6-6 and TRBJ1-5; 8 bases map to TRBD1. The CDR3 totals 16 residues. V was pared by 4 bases and J by 2 bases, with 7 bases of the junction left unmatched. In germline, CDR1 is MNHNY, CDR2 SVGAGI (reference sequence).

This rearrangement joins TRBV6-2 or TRBV6-3 to TRBJ2-1, with TRBD2 identical over 11 bases. The CDR3 is 16 residues long. Germline CDR1 and CDR2: MNHEY and SVGEGT. J gave up 4 bases and V 5 bases, and 7 bases lay outside the gene matches. CDR3 in DNA: TGTGCCAGCAGTCGCGTAGCGGGAGGGCCTTACAATGAGCAGTTCTTC. It yields the protein CASSRVAGGPYNEQFF.

This clonotype has a handful of counts. CDR3 residues: CASSPTGTRNDEQYF. The DNA of the CDR3 is TGTGCCAGCAGTCCTACCGGGACTAGGAACGACGAGCAGTACTTC. The chain uses TRBV9 and TRBJ2-7; TRBD2 matches 8 bases. Germline V gene sequence: CDR1 SGDLS, CDR2 YYNGEE. This CDR3 contains 15 residues. V shed 5 bases and J 5 bases; nucleotides not matched to a gene: 12.

The chain has TRBV10-3 and TRBJ1-1, with D possibly being TRBD1 (5 bases). The CDR3 has 12 amino acids. The germline V and J ends were trimmed by 0 bases and 14 bases, with 13 bases remaining between them. In germline, CDR1 is ENHRY, CDR2 SYGVKD. The CDR3 nucleotides are TGTGCCATCAGTGAGTCGGGACGGCACGAATTCTTT. It encodes CAISESGRHEFF.

The rearrangement joins TRBV10-3 to TRBJ2-3; 13 nucleotides match TRBD2. Germline values: CDR1 ENHRY, CDR2 SYGVKD. V shed 4 bases, J shed 5 bases, and the junction held 9 bases outside the gene matches. CDR3 size: 17 residues. The CDR3 reads CAISGKTSGGPGDTQYF. In DNA form, the CDR3 reads TGTGCCATCAGTGGAAAGACTAGCGGGGGGCCGGGAGATACGCAGTATTTT.

This CDR3 reads CATSDFKDRGNNEQFF. CDR3 sequence (DNA): TGTGCCACCAGTGATTTCAAGGACAGGGGAAACAATGAGCAGTTCTTC. The genes are TRBV24-1 and TRBJ2-1; 9 nucleotides line up with TRBD1. CDR3 size: 16 residues. Unmatched junction bases numbered 5, after V lost 1 base and J lost 5 bases. Germline values: CDR1 KGHDR, CDR2 SFDVKD.

This clonotype came up a few times. The chain combines TRBV12-3 or TRBV12-4 with TRBJ1-3, with D perhaps TRBD1 (5 bases). The CDR3 sequence is 15 residues long. Trimming pared 4 bases from V and 0 bases from J, leaving 10 bases between. Here the CDR3 DNA reads TGTGCCAGCAGTTCAAAGACAGACTCTGGAAACACCATATATTTT. This translates into CASSSKTDSGNTIYF.

This clonotype showed up just a few times. This rearrangement joins TRBV27 to TRBJ2-2; 9 bases fit TRBD2. This CDR3 spans 18 amino acids. Trimming cost V 11 bases and J 0 bases; bases outside gene matches: 16. Germline assignment: CDR1 MNHEY and CDR2 SMNVEV (reference sequence). CDR3 sequence reads: CASRVVAGDPANTGELFF. CDR3 nucleotides: TGTGCCTCGCGGGTGGTAGCGGGAGACCCCGCGAACACCGGGGAGCTGTTTTTT.

This clonotype was detected a few times. The chain has TRBV20-1 and TRBJ1-5; 9 nucleotides match TRBD1. Germline loops: CDR1 DFQATT, CDR2 SNEGSKA (reference sequence). The CDR3 sequence is 13 residues long. V dropped 5 bases and J dropped 5; count of bases not matched to a gene: 4. CDR3 loop: CSARTGVDQPQHF. Here the CDR3 DNA reads TGCAGTGCTCGGACAGGGGTGGATCAGCCCCAGCATTTT.

This chain's CDR3 is CASSPRGREQYF. The CDR3 bases are TGTGCCAGCTCACCTCGGGGCAGGGAGCAGTACTTC. The J gene is TRBJ2-7, the V gene TRBV18; D could derive from TRBD1 or TRBD2 (5 bases each). This CDR3 has 12 amino acids. Trimming took 3 bases from V and 7 from J, leaving 10 bases between them. Germline V gives CDR1 KGHSH, CDR2 LQKENI.

The chain couples TRBV12-3 or TRBV12-4 to TRBJ2-5; no clear D gene. V dropped 1 base and J dropped 7 bases, with 13 bases sitting between them. The CDR3 covers 14 residues. CDR3 region: CASSLGHASSTQYF. CDR3 bases: TGTGCCAGCAGTTTAGGACACGCCTCGTCGACCCAGTACTTC.

This clonotype was detected only once. The chain has TRBV5-1 and TRBJ2-5; 7 bases fit TRBD2. CDR1 SGHRS and CDR2 YFSETQ come from the germline V gene. This CDR3 has 15 amino acids. J gave up 4 bases and V 4 bases, and 10 bases lay outside the gene matches. In nucleotides, the CDR3 is TGCGCCAGCAGCCCCGTTCCGGGGGGTGGAGAGACCCAGTACTTC. It is translated as CASSPVPGGGETQYF.

The sample holds a few counts of this clonotype. The V and J genes are TRBV12-3 or TRBV12-4 and TRBJ2-5; tentatively, D is TRBD1 (6 bases). The V end lost 5 bases, the J end lost 5 bases, and 12 bases lay between the germline ends. CDR3 length: 13 residues. The CDR3 reads CASSRQAWETQYF. Here the CDR3 DNA reads TGTGCCAGCAGTCGACAGGCCTGGGAGACCCAGTACTTC.

This clonotype came up a few times. The chain combines TRBV5-5 with TRBJ2-1, with 9 positions matching TRBD1. The CDR3 consists of 16 residues. The trim removed 4 bases at V and 7 bases at J, leaving 12 bases unmatched. Germline lookup yields CDR1 SGHKS and CDR2 YYEKEE (reference sequence). The CDR3 is CASSPTRDRVYNEQFF. The CDR3 DNA follows: TGTGCCAGCAGCCCGACTCGGGACAGGGTGTATAATGAGCAGTTCTTC.

The gene calls are TRBV5-1 and TRBJ2-7; TRBD1 is a possible D gene (5 bases). The length of the CDR3 is 13 residues. The ends were cut back, 6 bases at V and 3 bases at J, with 13 bases in the middle. Per the germline V gene, CDR1 is SGHRS and CDR2 is YFSETQ. CDR3 amino acids: CASTTTGYYEQYF. The CDR3 DNA is TGCGCCAGCACAACTACAGGTTACTACGAGCAGTACTTC.

This clonotype has only a few counts. The chain combines TRBV15 with TRBJ2-3, with a tentative D call TRBD2 (6 bases). V lost 1 base, J lost 4 bases, and 12 bases lay in between. Per germline, CDR1 LNHNV and CDR2 YYDKDF (reference sequence). The CDR3 length is 15 residues. CDR3: CATSRGGRRPDTQYF. The CDR3 DNA reads TGTGCCACCAGCAGAGGTGGGAGGCGGCCAGATACGCAGTATTTT.